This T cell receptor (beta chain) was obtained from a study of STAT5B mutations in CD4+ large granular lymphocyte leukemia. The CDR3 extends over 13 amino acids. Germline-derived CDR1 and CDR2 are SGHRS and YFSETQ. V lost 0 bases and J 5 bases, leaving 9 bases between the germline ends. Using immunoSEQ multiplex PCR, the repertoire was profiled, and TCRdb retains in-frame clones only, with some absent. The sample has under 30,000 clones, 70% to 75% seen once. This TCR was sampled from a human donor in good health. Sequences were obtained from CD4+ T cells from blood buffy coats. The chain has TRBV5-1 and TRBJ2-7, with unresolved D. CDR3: CASSLDGVDEQYF. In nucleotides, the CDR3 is TGCGCCAGCAGCTTGGATGGTGTGGACGAGCAGTACTTC.